This T cell receptor beta chain was sequenced in a study of cytomegalovirus exposure and HLA in healthy donors. This clone was picked up one time. The PCR employed 60 Vbeta primers together with 13 Jbeta primers. Using immunoSEQ multiplex PCR, the repertoire was profiled, and TCRdb retains in-frame clones only, with some absent. The table has 100,000 to 150,000 clones, about 85% seen once. The germline V gene encodes CDR1 SEHNR and CDR2 FQNEAQ (reference sequence). This CDR3 spans 12 amino acids. The rearrangement joins TRBV7-9 to TRBJ1-1; D not certain. Sequenced sample: PBMCs. The TCR was taken from a man aged 18 to 30 in good health and CMV-seropositive. Here the CDR3 DNA reads TGTTCCACCGAGGGTCGCCACACTGAAGCTTTCTTT. This encodes CSTEGRHTEAFF.